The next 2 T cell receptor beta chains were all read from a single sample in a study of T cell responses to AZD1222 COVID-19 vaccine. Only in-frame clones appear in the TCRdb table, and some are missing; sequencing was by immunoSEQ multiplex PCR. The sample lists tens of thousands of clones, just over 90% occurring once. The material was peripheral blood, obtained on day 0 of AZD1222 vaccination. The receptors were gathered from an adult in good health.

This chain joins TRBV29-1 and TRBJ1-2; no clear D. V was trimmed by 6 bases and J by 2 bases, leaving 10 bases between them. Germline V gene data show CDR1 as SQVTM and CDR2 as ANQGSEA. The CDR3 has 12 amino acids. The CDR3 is CSVGVTNYGYTF. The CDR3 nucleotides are TGCAGCGTGGGAGTTACCAACTATGGCTACACCTTC.

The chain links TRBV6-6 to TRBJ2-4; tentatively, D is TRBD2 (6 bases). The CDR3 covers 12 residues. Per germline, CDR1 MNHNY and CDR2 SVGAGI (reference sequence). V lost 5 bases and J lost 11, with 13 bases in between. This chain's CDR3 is CASSTAREVQYF. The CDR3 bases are TGTGCCAGCAGTACCGCTAGGGAGGTTCAGTACTTC.